This T cell receptor (beta chain) was sequenced for a study of blood T cells in healthy people across ages (dated by TCRdb to the mid-2010s). In the study overall: Template switching captured roughly one uniquely barcoded TCR beta cDNA molecule per two T cells in model experiments. Age-related changes in TCR beta repertoire diversity were measured in the study by deep sequencing normalized with unique cDNA molecular identifiers. The donors were divided into four age groups: young (average roughly 15 years), middle-aged (approximately 39), aged (around 59) and long-lived (nearly 85). To avoid experimental bias, donors of different ages were distributed randomly across sequencing lanes. Using the same blood draw, the study looked at two additional independent replicas of 1 million unique cDNA reads for two donors, one aged 18 to 30 and the other aged 80 or older. Broad study findings and their caveats: Because donor CMV infection status was unknown, age-related changes in expanded clonotypes were potentially confounded. A strong correlation was found between observed TCR beta diversity and the percentage of naive T cells measured by flow cytometry. Estimates of total diversity from one million sequenced T cells were regarded as lower bounds and underestimates. Compared with the aged group, the long-lived group had more naive CD4+ T cells, fewer expanded clones and increased TCR diversity, a pattern suggesting age selection. Conclusive comparison of naive and antigen-experienced compartments was prevented by the profiling of bulk unsorted PBMCs. As age increased, observed TCR beta diversity per million T cells dropped in a roughly linear way, and a significant reduction was already evident by age 40.

Including the terminal cysteine and phenylalanine, the CDR3 comprises 17 residues. CDR3 DNA is the only sequence kept; it has 51 bases, read in frame from the first base. Clipping removes 5 bases from V and 1 base from J, with 8 as the unmatched junction base count. Taken from the germline V gene (reference sequence), the CDR1 and CDR2 loops are DFQATT and SNEGSKA. This clonotype was seen many times. Its antigen is not yet known. No base qualities exist here, and no much larger clone lies one base off it. Donors were 39 systemically healthy Caucasian individuals from Russia aged roughly 6 to 90 years. Each donor gave around 9.5 milliliters of peripheral blood, collected into EDTA-treated Vacutainer tubes. Ficoll-Paque density-gradient centrifugation was used to isolate PBMCs, with at least 7 million obtained per sample. Trizol reagent was used to extract total RNA from PBMCs, with at least 6 micrograms per sample. The percentages of naive CD45RAhigh/CD27high T cells were determined by flow cytometry on a PBMC aliquot from every donor.

Libraries were prepared through 5' RACE. The instrument given in TCRdb is Illumina HiSeq 2500. The second PCR ran for about 6 to 11 cycles and used a J-beta primer mix along with a sample-barcoded 5' primer. A template-switch 5' adaptor carrying 12 random nucleotides introduced a unique molecular identifier onto each TCR beta cDNA molecule. Each sample yielded at least 3 million CDR3-containing paired-end reads. The Mint cDNA synthesis kit, primed by a TRBC-specific oligonucleotide, was used to synthesize first-strand cDNA from all RNA. Following uracil-DNA glycosylase treatment, all cDNA underwent a first 18-cycle PCR with the universal primers M1SS and BC2_uni_R. The published analysis was carried out like this. For normalization, 1 million high-quality reads were randomly selected from each sample, with every read carrying a distinct molecular identifier. Reads with shared molecular identifiers were discarded instead of being binned into consensus sequences. MiTCR, with a Q25 quality threshold and the strictest error-elimination algorithm, was used for CDR3 identification, clonotype clustering and error correction. A nonparametric unseen species model with Euler transformation was used to estimate a lower bound on total TCR beta diversity. Through fastp at Q25 and MiXCR, TCRdb rebuilt clones from the public reads, retaining in-frame beta chains. Each entry merges the rows of one CDR3 protein and shows their most common DNA and genes. These V and J calls originate from TCRdb's pipeline instead of the authors' own analysis. This sample has 850,000 to 1,000,000 distinct CDR3 sequences in its table, and 45% to 50% of those were observed once. The biggest ten clones account for roughly 13% of the sample.

The sequence links TRBV20-1 to TRBJ2-3, with TRBD2 matching 14 junction bases. Material: blood. The receptor was isolated from a man younger than 40 in good health. The CDR3 reads as follows: CSALTSGGASGTDTQYF. The sequenced DNA is TGCAGTGCTTTGACTAGCGGGGGGGCGAGTGGCACAGATACGCAGTATTTT.